What follows describes a single TCR beta chain. Using immunoSEQ multiplex PCR, the repertoire was profiled, and TCRdb retains in-frame clones only, with some absent. This sample carries some 1,600,000 clones, about 98% of them seen once, and the ten largest clones take around 0.45%. This entry belongs to a study of shared clonotypes between healthy human individuals. The donors were adults (healthy and HIV-negative) with no recent acute infections or vaccinations. Germline CDR1 and CDR2: SGDLS and YYNGEE. The junction had 4 bases not matched to a gene; V was cut back by 4 bases and J by 3 bases. The length of the CDR3 is 15 residues.

The receptor was isolated from a man aged 25-40 years in good health. V gene TRBV9 combines with J gene TRBJ2-1, with 10 bases aligning to TRBD2. The sequenced sample was naive CD4+ T cells sorted from blood. The sample's subset: CD45RA+ positively selected. CDR3 nucleotides: TGTGCCAGCAGCCCAACTAGCGGGAACTACAATGAGCAGTTCTTC. It translates to CASSPTSGNYNEQFF.